The 21 T cell receptor beta chains below all came from one sample that was sequenced in a study of regulatory and conventional T cells in RAG deficiency. Genomic DNA came from blood regulatory T cells gated CD4+ CD25-high CD127-low. The repertoire was sequenced with immunoSEQ multiplex PCR; TCRdb's copy has only in-frame clones and lacks some. The sample lists tens of thousands of clones, just over 90% seen once, with approximately 0.8% in the top ten. The sample was also reused in another study, on regulatory T cells. That study adds: The PCR used 52 TRBV and 13 TRBJ primers.

The sample consisted of Tregs sorted from blood. Receptors originate from a human donor in good health.

V usage is TRBV5-6 and J usage is TRBJ2-2; tentatively, D is TRBD1 or TRBD2 (6 bases each). The V and J ends lost 6 bases and 1 base respectively, with 13 bases between them. The germline gives CDR1 SGHDT, CDR2 YYEEEE. The CDR3 is 15 residues long. The CDR3 spells CASTRGHRNTGELFF. CDR3 DNA sequence: TGTGCCAGCACCCGGGGGCACAGGAACACCGGGGAGCTGTTTTTT.

V gene TRBV7-1 combines with J gene TRBJ1-2; weak D call: TRBD1 (5 bases). TRBV7-1 is assigned to the ORF class and has an uncertain function. CDR3 length equals 13 residues. With 5 bases removed from V and 4 bases from J, the gap between germline ends came to 11 bases. CDR3 sequence: CASSPQGGYGYTF. Here the CDR3 DNA reads TGTGCCAGCAGCCCGCAGGGAGGCTATGGCTACACCTTC.

The V gene is TRBV7-6, the J gene TRBJ2-3, with 7 bases identical to TRBD2. CDR1 and CDR2 (germline): SGHVS, FNYEAQ. Trimming removed 7 bases from V and 1 base from J; junction bases left unmatched: 11. This CDR3 region has 16 residues. The CDR3 nucleotides read TGTGCCAGCAACTCCCCCGGTCGGGAGGGCACAGATACGCAGTATTTT. Translated, it gives CASNSPGREGTDTQYF.

This chain uses TRBV19 with TRBJ2-2; D possibly corresponds to TRBD1 (6 bases). Trimming left V 6 bases short and J 0 bases short, with 8 bases between. The CDR3 sequence is 14 residues long. Looked up from germline, CDR1 is LNHDA and CDR2 is SQIVND (reference sequence). CDR3 sequence (DNA): TGTGCCAGTAGGGACAGTACGAACACCGGGGAGCTGTTTTTT. This codes for CASRDSTNTGELFF. Complete variable domain (other parts from reference TRBV19 and TRBJ2-2): DGGITQSPKYLFRKEGQNVTLSCEQNLNHDAMYWYRQDPGQGLRLIYYSQIVNDFQKGDIAEGYSVSREKKESFPLTVTSAQKNPTAFYLCASRDSTNTGELFFGEGSRLTVL.

J is TRBJ1-1 and V is TRBV9; tentatively, D is TRBD1 (6 bases). Trimming stripped 2 bases from V and 0 bases from J, with 11 bases between. This CDR3 has 15 residues. The germline V gene has CDR1 SGDLS and CDR2 YYNGEE. CDR3 nucleotides: TGTGCCAGCAGCGTGGACAGCGCCTTGAACACTGAAGCTTTCTTT. It encodes CASSVDSALNTEAFF. The full variable domain, rest sourced from reference TRBV9 and TRBJ1-1, is DSGVTQTPKHLITATGQRVTLRCSPRSGDLSVYWYQQSLDQGLQFLIQYYNGEERAKGNILERFSAQQFPDLHSELNLSSLELGDSALYFCASSVDSALNTEAFFGQGTRLTVV.

The chain is built from TRBV28 and TRBJ2-5, with 8 bases that match TRBD1. This CDR3 spans 15 amino acids. CDR1 is MDHEN, CDR2 SYDVKM, per germline. Germline trimming cut 6 bases from V and 1 base from J; bases unmatched to any gene: 7. Here the CDR3 DNA reads TGTGCCAGCAGCCAAGGGACAGGTCCCCAAGAGACCCAGTACTTC. Protein: CASSQGTGPQETQYF.

The chain employs TRBV6-1 and TRBJ1-2, with D perhaps TRBD1 (5 bases). Germline CDR1 and CDR2: MNHNS and SASEGT. This CDR3 is built from 12 residues. V dropped 6 bases and J dropped 3 bases, with 8 bases sitting between them. This CDR3 reads CASRGRDYGYTF. The CDR3 DNA follows: TGTGCCAGCAGGGGGCGTGACTATGGCTACACCTTC.

This chain joins TRBV5-1 and TRBJ1-1; D not certain. This CDR3 contains 13 residues. Trimming pared 5 bases from V and 10 bases from J, leaving 18 bases between. Germline values: CDR1 SGHRS, CDR2 YFSETQ. The DNA for the CDR3 is TGCGCCAGCAGACCCTGGACGGAAGATCGAGCTTTCTTT. Translated: CASRPWTEDRAFF.

The CDR3 loop is CASSIGTQPETQYF. CDR3 nucleotides: TGCGCCAGCAGCATTGGGACCCAGCCAGAGACCCAGTACTTC. V and J are TRBV5-1 and TRBJ2-5; D could derive from TRBD1 or TRBD2 (5 bases each). Trimming took off 4 bases at V and 4 bases at J, with 14 bases between the two ends. This CDR3 has 14 amino acids. Per the germline V gene, CDR1 is SGHRS and CDR2 is YFSETQ. The entire variable domain, with the rest obtained from reference TRBV5-1 and TRBJ2-5, is as follows: KAGVTQTPRYLIKTRGQQVTLSCSPISGHRSVSWYQQTPGQGLQFLFEYFSETQRNKGNFPGRFSGRQFSNSRSEMNVSTLELGDSALYLCASSIGTQPETQYFGPGTRLLVL.

This clone was observed a handful of times. The V gene is TRBV19, the J gene TRBJ1-1, with TRBD1 matching 10 bases. Germline assignment: CDR1 LNHDA and CDR2 SQIVND (reference sequence). There are 16 residues in the CDR3. V lost 5 bases and J lost 4; bases outside the gene matches: 10. Here the CDR3 reads CASSLRQGALPTEAFF. DNA for the CDR3: TGTGCCAGTAGTCTGCGACAGGGGGCCCTCCCCACTGAAGCTTTCTTT.

Remarks on this clone: Germline and junction disagree at one end, which may indicate a read error. The CDR3 loop is CASSVDSQRGTLF. The CDR3 coding sequence is TGTGCCAGCAGCGTAGATAGCCAGCGGGGGACTCTCTTC. The chain employs TRBV9 and TRBJ2-1, with 8 bases matching TRBD2. Germline assignment: CDR1 SGDLS and CDR2 YYNGEE. This CDR3 comprises 13 residues.

The gene calls are TRBV6-5 and TRBJ1-3; D is perhaps TRBD1 (5 bases). Between the trimmed V and J ends, which lost 3 bases and 2 bases, there was a span of 8 bases. The length of the CDR3 is 14 residues. The germline V gene encodes CDR1 MNHEY and CDR2 SVGAGI. The CDR3 DNA reads TGTGCCAGCAGTTATGCAGGGACTGGAAACACCATATATTTT. Amino acid sequence: CASSYAGTGNTIYF.

V is TRBV6-6 and J is TRBJ2-2; D unresolved. This CDR3 contains 14 residues. The V gene's germline CDR1 is MNHNY and CDR2 SVGAGI (reference sequence). V lost 5 bases and J 6 bases, leaving 13 bases between the germline ends. Here the CDR3 DNA reads TGTGCCAGCAGTCCACCTAGGGCTTCCGGGGAGCTGTTTTTT. This gives the protein CASSPPRASGELFF.

The rearrangement uses TRBV4-1 and TRBJ2-7; 10 bases map to TRBD1. J lost 1 base, V lost 5 bases, and 2 bases had no gene match. The CDR3 consists of 14 residues. From germline, CDR1 is MGHRA and CDR2 YSYEKL. The CDR3 here is CASSRDRGSYEQYF. The CDR3 DNA sequence: TGCGCCAGCAGCAGGGACAGGGGTTCCTACGAGCAGTACTTC.

V is TRBV28 and J is TRBJ1-2; D not resolved. Between the trimmed V and J ends, which lost 6 bases and 7 bases, there was a span of 9 bases. Germline lookup yields CDR1 MDHEN and CDR2 SYDVKM. This CDR3 has 11 amino acids. The CDR3 nucleotides are TGTGCCAGCAGCAAAGTGTTTGGCTACACCTTC. Translated, it gives CASSKVFGYTF.

The chain is built from TRBV10-3 and TRBJ2-1; 7 bases agree with TRBD1. The CDR3 spans 12 residues. CDR1 is ENHRY, CDR2 SYGVKD, per germline. V lost 6 bases and J lost 12; bases outside the gene matches: 8. The CDR3 DNA sequence: TGTGCCATCAGCATTCCCGGGACAGTGCAGTTCTTC. This codes for CAISIPGTVQFF.

V and J are TRBV4-2 and TRBJ1-5; D not certain. V was pared by 0 bases and J by 7 bases, with 16 bases between. This CDR3 region has 16 residues. Germline values: CDR1 LGHNA, CDR2 YNFKEQ. This chain's CDR3 is CASSQDHVSGGQPQHF. The DNA of the CDR3 is TGTGCCAGCAGCCAAGATCACGTTTCAGGAGGCCAGCCCCAGCATTTT.

CDR3 amino acids: CASSSQGTADTQYF. In DNA, the CDR3 is TGCGCCAGCAGCTCTCAGGGAACGGCAGATACGCAGTATTTT. The V call is TRBV5-1, the J call TRBJ2-3, with D possibly TRBD1 on 5 matching bases. CDR3 size: 14 residues. The germline gives CDR1 SGHRS, CDR2 YFSETQ. V dropped 3 bases and J dropped 4 bases, with 12 bases sitting between them.

The chain couples TRBV7-9 to TRBJ1-2; D is undetermined. There are 16 residues in the CDR3. V shed 1 base and J shed 4 bases, with 16 bases lying between them. Germline V gene data show CDR1 as SEHNR and CDR2 as FQNEAQ (reference sequence). The CDR3 loop is CASSLGGGVTPYGYTF. The CDR3 DNA reads TGTGCCAGCAGCTTAGGAGGTGGAGTCACCCCCTATGGCTACACCTTC.

This rearrangement joins TRBV7-9 to TRBJ1-3; weak D call: TRBD1 (6 bases). CDR1 SEHNR and CDR2 FQNEAQ come from the germline V gene (reference sequence). V lost 8 bases and J lost 0, with 17 bases in between. This CDR3 spans 16 amino acids. The CDR3 region is CASQSPGQASGNTIYF. The CDR3 nucleotides read TGTGCCAGCCAAAGTCCGGGACAAGCCTCTGGAAACACCATATATTTT. Combining the CDR3 with reference TRBV7-9 and TRBJ1-3 gives the whole variable domain DTGVSQNPRHKITKRGQNVTFRCDPISEHNRLYWYRQTLGQGPEFLTYFQNEAQLEKSRLLSDRFSAERPKGSFSTLEIQRTEQGDSAMYLCASQSPGQASGNTIYFGEGSWLTVV.

This sequence joins TRBV10-3 and TRBJ2-1; 12 bases fit TRBD2. V shed 5 bases and J 7 bases; nucleotides not matched to a gene: 0. This CDR3 contains 13 residues. Germline V CDR1 and CDR2: ENHRY, SYGVKD. In nucleotides, the CDR3 is TGTGCCATCAGTCTAGCGGGGGGGAATGAGCAGTTCTTC. The encoded protein is CAISLAGGNEQFF.